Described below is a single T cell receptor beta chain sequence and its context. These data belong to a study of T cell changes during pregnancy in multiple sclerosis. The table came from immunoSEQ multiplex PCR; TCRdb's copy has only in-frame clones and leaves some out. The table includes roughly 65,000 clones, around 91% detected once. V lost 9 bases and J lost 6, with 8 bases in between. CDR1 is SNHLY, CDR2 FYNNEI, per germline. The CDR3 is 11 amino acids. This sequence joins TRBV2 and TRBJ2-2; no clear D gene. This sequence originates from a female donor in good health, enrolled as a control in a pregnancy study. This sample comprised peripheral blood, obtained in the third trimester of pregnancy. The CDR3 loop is CASTPAGELFF. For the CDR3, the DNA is TGTGCCAGTACCCCGGCCGGGGAGCTGTTTTTT.